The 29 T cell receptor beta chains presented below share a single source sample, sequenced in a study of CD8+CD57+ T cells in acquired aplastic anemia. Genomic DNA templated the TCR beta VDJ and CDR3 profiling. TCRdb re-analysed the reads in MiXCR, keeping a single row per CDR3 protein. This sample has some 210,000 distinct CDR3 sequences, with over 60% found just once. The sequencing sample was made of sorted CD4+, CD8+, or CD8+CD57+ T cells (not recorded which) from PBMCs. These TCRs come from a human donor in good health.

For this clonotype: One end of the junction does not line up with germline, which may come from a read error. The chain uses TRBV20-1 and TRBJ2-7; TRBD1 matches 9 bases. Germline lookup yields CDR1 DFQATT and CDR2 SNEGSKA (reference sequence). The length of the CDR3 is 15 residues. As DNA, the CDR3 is TGCGGTGCTATCACTGACAGGGGGAGAACCTACGAGCAGTACTTC. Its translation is CGAITDRGRTYEQYF.

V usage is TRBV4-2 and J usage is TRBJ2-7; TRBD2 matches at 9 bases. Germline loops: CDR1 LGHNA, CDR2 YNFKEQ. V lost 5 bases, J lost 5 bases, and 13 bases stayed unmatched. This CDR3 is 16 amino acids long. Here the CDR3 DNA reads TGTGCCAGCAGCGTAGAGGGGCCTAGCGGGATCGACGAGCAGTACTTC. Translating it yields CASSVEGPSGIDEQYF.

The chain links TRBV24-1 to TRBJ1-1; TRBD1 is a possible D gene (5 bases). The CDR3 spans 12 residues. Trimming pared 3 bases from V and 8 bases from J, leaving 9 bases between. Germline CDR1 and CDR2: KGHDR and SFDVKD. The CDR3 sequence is CATSDPGTEAFF. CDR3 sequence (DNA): TGTGCCACCAGTGATCCTGGGACGGAAGCTTTCTTT.

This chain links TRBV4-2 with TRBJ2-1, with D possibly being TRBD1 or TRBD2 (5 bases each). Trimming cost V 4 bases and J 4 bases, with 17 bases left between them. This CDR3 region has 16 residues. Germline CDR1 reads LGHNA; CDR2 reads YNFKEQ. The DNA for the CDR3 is TGTGCCAGCAGCCGACTCCCCGGTGGGGGATACAATGAGCAGTTCTTC. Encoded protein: CASSRLPGGGYNEQFF.

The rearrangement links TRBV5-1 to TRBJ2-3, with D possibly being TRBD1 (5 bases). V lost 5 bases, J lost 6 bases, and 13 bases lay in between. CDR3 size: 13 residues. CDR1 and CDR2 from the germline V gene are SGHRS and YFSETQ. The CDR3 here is CASRYQGFDTQYF. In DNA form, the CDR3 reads TGCGCCAGCAGATATCAGGGTTTTGATACGCAGTATTTT.

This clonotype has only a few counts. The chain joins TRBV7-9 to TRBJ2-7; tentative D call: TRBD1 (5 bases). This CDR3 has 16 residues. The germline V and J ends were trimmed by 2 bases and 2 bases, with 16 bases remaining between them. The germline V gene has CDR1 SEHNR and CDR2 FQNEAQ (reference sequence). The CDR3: CASSLSLDNPTYEQYF. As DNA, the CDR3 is TGTGCCAGCAGCTTATCGTTGGACAATCCCACCTACGAGCAGTACTTC.

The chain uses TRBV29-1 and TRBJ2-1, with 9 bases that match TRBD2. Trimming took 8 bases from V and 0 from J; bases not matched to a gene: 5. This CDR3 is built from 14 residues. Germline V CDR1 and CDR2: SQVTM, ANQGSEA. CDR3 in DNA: TGCAGCAGTGAAGCGGGAGGCTCCTACAATGAGCAGTTCTTC. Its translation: CSSEAGGSYNEQFF.

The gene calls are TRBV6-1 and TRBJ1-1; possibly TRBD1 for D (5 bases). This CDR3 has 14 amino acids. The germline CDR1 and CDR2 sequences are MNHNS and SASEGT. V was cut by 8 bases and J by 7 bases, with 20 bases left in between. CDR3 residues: CASSPLGGSYEAFF. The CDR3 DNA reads TGTGCCAGCTCCCCCTTGGGGGGTTCATATGAAGCTTTCTTT.

The CDR3 DNA is TGTGCCAGTAGTATTCTAGCGGAGGCCGGGGAGCTGTTTTTT. Protein sequence: CASSILAEAGELFF. This chain uses TRBV19 with TRBJ2-2; TRBD2 matches 7 bases. Germline V lookup: CDR1 LNHDA, CDR2 SQIVND (reference sequence). This CDR3 region has 14 residues. The V and J ends lost 3 bases and 6 bases, in that order; junction bases with no gene match: 4.

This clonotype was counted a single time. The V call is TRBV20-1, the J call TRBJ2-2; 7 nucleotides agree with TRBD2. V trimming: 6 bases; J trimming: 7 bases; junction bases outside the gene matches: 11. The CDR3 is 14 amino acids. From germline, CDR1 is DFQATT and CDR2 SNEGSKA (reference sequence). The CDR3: CSAPGGGGIGELFF. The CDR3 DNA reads TGCAGTGCCCCTGGGGGGGGGGGGATCGGGGAGCTGTTTTTT.

The CDR3 protein is CASSLQGDNSPLHF. The CDR3 DNA sequence: TGCGCCAGCAGCTTACAGGGAGATAATTCACCCCTCCACTTT. V usage is TRBV5-1 and J usage is TRBJ1-6; D perhaps matches TRBD1 (6 bases). Germline CDR1 is SGHRS and CDR2 is YFSETQ. The germline V and J ends were trimmed by 2 bases and 5 bases, with 8 bases remaining between them. The CDR3 is made up of 14 amino acids.

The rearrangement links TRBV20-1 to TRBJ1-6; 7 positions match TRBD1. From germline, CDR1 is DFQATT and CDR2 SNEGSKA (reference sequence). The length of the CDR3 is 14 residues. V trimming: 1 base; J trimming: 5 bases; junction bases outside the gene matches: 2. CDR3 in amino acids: CSARGQGHNSPLHF. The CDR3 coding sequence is TGCAGTGCTAGAGGACAGGGCCATAATTCACCCCTCCACTTT.

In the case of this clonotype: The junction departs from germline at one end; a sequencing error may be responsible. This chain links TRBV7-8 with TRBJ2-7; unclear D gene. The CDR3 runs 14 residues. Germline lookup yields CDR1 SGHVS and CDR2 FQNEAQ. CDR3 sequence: CASSLGGLTYKQYF. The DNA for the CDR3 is TGTGCCAGCAGCTTAGGAGGTCTAACCTACAAGCAGTACTTC.

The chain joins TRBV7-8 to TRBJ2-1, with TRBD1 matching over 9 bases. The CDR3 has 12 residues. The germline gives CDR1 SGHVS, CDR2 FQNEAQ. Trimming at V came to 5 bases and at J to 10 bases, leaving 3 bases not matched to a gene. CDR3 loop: CASSPTGGEQFF. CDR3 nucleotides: TGTGCCAGCAGCCCGACAGGGGGGGAGCAGTTCTTC.

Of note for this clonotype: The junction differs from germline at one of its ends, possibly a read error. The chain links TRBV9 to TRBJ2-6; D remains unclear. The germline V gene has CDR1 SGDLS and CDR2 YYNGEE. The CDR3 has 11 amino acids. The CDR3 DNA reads TGTGCCAGCAGCGCCTCCTCAACTGCAGCTTTC. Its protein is CASSASSTAAF.

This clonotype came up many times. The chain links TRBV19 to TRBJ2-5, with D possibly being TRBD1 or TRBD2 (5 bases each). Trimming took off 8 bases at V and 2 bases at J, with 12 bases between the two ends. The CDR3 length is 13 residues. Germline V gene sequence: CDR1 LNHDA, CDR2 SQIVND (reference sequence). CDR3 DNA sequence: TGTGCCAGTGGGGGAGCAGAGCAAGAGACCCAGTACTTC. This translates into CASGGAEQETQYF. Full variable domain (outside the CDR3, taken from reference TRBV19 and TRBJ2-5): DGGITQSPKYLFRKEGQNVTLSCEQNLNHDAMYWYRQDPGQGLRLIYYSQIVNDFQKGDIAEGYSVSREKKESFPLTVTSAQKNPTAFYLCASGGAEQETQYFGPGTRLLVL.

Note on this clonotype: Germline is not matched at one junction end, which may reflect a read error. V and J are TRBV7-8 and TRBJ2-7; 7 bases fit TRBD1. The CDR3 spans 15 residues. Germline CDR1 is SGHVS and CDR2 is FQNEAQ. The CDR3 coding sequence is TGCGCCAGCAGCTTGGAGGCCGGGACAGCCGTGGAGCAGTACTTC. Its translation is CASSLEAGTAVEQYF. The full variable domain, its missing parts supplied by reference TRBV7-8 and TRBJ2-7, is GAGVSQSPRYKVAKRGQDVALRCDPISGHVSLFWYQQALGQGPEFLTYFQNEAQLDKSGLPSDRFFAERPEGSVSTLKIQRTQQEDSAVYLCASSLEAGTAVEQYFGPGTRLTVT.

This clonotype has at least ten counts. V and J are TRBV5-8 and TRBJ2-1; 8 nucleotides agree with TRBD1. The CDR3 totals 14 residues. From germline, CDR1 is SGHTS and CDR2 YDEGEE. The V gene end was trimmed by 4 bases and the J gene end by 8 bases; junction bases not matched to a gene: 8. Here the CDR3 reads CASSQGQGHDEQFF. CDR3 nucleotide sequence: TGTGCCAGCAGCCAAGGACAGGGTCATGATGAGCAGTTCTTC.

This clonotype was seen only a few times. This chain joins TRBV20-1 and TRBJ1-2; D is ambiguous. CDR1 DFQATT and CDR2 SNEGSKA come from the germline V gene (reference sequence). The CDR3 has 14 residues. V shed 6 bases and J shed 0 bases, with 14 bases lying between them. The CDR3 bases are TGCAGTGCCTCCGACGAGGGAGCTAACTATGGCTACACCTTC. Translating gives CSASDEGANYGYTF.

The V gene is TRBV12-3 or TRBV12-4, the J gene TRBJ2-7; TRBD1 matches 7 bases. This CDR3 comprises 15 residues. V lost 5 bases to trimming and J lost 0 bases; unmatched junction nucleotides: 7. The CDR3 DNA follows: TGTGCCAGCAGTCCGTCCCGGGACAGCTCCTACGAGCAGTACTTC. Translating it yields CASSPSRDSSYEQYF.

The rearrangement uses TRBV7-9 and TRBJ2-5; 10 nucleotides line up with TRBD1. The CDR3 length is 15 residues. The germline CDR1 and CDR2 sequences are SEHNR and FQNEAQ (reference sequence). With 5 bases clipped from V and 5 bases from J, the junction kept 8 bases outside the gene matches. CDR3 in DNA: TGTGCCAGCAGCACCCGGGACAGGGGACGGGAGACCCAGTACTTC. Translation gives CASSTRDRGRETQYF.

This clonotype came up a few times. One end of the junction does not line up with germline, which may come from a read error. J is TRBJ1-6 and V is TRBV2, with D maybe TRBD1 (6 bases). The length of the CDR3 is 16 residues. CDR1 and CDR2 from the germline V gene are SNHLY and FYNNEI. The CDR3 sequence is CAISGAKDSYNSPLHF. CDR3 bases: TGTGCCATCAGTGGCGCCAAGGACAGCTATAATTCACCCCTCCACTTT.

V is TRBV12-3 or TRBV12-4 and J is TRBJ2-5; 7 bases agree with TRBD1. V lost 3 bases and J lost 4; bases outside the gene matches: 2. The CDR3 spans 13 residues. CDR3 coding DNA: TGTGCCAGCAGTTTGACAGGGAGAGAGACCCAGTACTTC. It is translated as CASSLTGRETQYF.

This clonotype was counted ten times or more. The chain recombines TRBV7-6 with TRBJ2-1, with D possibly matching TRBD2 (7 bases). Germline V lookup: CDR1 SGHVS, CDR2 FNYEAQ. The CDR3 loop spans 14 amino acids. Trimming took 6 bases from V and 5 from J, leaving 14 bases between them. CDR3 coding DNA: TGTGCCAGCAGTTTGAGGGGGGGCCACAATGAGCAGTTCTTC. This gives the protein CASSLRGGHNEQFF.

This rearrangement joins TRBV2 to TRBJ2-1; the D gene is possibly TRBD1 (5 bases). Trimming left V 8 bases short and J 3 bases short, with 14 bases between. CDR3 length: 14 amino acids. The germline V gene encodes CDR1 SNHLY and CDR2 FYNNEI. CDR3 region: CASPGRAVYNEQFF. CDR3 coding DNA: TGTGCCAGCCCCGGCAGGGCGGTCTACAATGAGCAGTTCTTC.

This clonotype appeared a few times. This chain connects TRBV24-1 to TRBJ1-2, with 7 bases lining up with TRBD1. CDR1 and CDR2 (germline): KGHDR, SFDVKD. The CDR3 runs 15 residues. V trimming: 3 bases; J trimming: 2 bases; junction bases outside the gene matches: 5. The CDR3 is CATSDGDRTNYGYTF. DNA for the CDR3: TGTGCCACCAGTGATGGGGACAGAACGAACTATGGCTACACCTTC.

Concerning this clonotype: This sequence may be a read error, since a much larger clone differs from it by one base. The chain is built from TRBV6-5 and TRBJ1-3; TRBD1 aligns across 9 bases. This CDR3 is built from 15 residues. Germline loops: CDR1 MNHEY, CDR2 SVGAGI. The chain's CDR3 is CARSAGTGFGNTIYF. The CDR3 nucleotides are TGTGCCCGCAGTGCGGGGACAGGGTTCGGAAACACCATATATTTT.

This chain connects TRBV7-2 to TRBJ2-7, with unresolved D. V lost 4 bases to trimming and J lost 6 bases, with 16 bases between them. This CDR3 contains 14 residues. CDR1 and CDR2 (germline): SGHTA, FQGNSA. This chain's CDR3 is CASSSSLVLGEQYF. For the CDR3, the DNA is TGTGCCAGCAGCTCCTCCCTAGTGCTTGGCGAGCAGTACTTC.

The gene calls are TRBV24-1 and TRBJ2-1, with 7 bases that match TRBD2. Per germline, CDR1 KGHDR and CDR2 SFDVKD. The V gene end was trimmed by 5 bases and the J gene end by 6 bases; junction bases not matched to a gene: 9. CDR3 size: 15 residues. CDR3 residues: CATSGEGPIRNEQFF. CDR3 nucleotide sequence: TGTGCCACCAGTGGGGAGGGCCCAATCCGCAATGAGCAGTTCTTC.